The 15 T cell receptor beta chains presented below share a single source sample, sequenced in a study of blood T cell repertoires in COVID-19. TCRdb keeps only in-frame clones here, not all; method: immunoSEQ multiplex PCR. There are roughly 67,000 clones in the sample; 75% to 85% occur only once, and roughly 25% lies in the top ten. Input material: peripheral blood. The receptors were sampled from a man aged 45-65 years with acute or convalescent COVID-19.

J is TRBJ2-2 and V is TRBV5-1, with a possible D match to TRBD2 (6 bases). In germline, CDR1 is SGHRS, CDR2 YFSETQ. CDR3 length equals 15 residues. V lost 1 base, J lost 1 base, and 8 bases lay in between. The CDR3 loop is CASSLPGGNTGELFF. DNA of the CDR3: TGCGCCAGCAGCTTGCCCGGGGGGAACACCGGGGAGCTGTTTTTT. The variable domain in full, with the rest retrieved from reference TRBV5-1 and TRBJ2-2, is KAGVTQTPRYLIKTRGQQVTLSCSPISGHRSVSWYQQTPGQGLQFLFEYFSETQRNKGNFPGRFSGRQFSNSRSEMNVSTLELGDSALYLCASSLPGGNTGELFFGEGSRLTVL.

This clone has only one observation. The chain couples TRBV5-8 to TRBJ2-1, with TRBD2 matching over 13 bases. CDR1 is SGHTS, CDR2 YDEGEE, per germline. J lost 6 bases, V lost 6 bases, and 9 bases had no gene match. The CDR3 has 16 amino acids. The CDR3 bases are TGTGCCAGCAACCGACAGGGACTAGCGGGGACCAATGAGCAGTTCTTC. It encodes CASNRQGLAGTNEQFF. The full variable domain, in which reference TRBV5-8 and TRBJ2-1 provide the parts outside the CDR3, is EAGVTQSPTHLIKTRGQQATLRCSPISGHTSVYWYQQALGLGLQFLLWYDEGEERNRGNFPPRFSGRQFPNYSSELNVNALELEDSALYLCASNRQGLAGTNEQFFGPGTRLTVL.

The genes are TRBV10-1 and TRBJ2-3, with unresolved D. V lost 0 bases to trimming and J lost 9 bases, with 13 bases between them. The CDR3 covers 14 residues. Germline V gene lookup returns CDR1 WNHNN and CDR2 SYGVQD (reference sequence). The CDR3 loop reads CASSESTQRATQYF. For the CDR3, the DNA is TGCGCCAGCAGTGAGTCGACCCAACGAGCGACGCAGTATTTT.

This chain joins TRBV28 and TRBJ1-6; D ambiguous. The CDR3 is 15 amino acids. Germline lookup yields CDR1 MDHEN and CDR2 SYDVKM. V was cut by 2 bases and J by 4 bases, with 9 bases left in between. CDR3 in DNA: TGTGCCAGCAGTTTACGGGGTGGATATAATTCACCCCTCCACTTT. This encodes CASSLRGGYNSPLHF. Full variable domain (remainder filled in from reference TRBV28 and TRBJ1-6): DVKVTQSSRYLVKRTGEKVFLECVQDMDHENMFWYRQDPGLGLRLIYFSYDVKMKEKGDIPEGYSVSREKKERFSLILESASTNQTSMYLCASSLRGGYNSPLHFGNGTRLTVT.

The chain couples TRBV30 to TRBJ1-6; D possibly corresponds to TRBD1 (5 bases). Germline V gives CDR1 GTSNPN, CDR2 SVGIG (reference sequence). V lost 1 base and J 7 bases, leaving 5 bases between the germline ends. The CDR3 runs 12 residues. The chain's CDR3 is CAWSDRNSPLHF. CDR3 coding DNA: TGTGCCTGGAGTGACAGGAATTCACCCCTCCACTTT.

The chain links TRBV7-2 to TRBJ2-3, with 7 bases matching TRBD2. V was pared by 1 base and J by 2 bases, with 9 bases of the junction left unmatched. CDR3 size: 17 residues. CDR1 SGHTA and CDR2 FQGNSA come from the germline V gene. CDR3 amino acids: CASSLVGRGSLTDTQYF. The DNA of the CDR3 is TGTGCCAGCAGCTTAGTTGGGCGCGGGAGCCTCACAGATACGCAGTATTTT.

The V gene is TRBV6-6, the J gene TRBJ2-3; 9 nucleotides line up with TRBD2. The CDR3 extends over 15 amino acids. J was trimmed by 5 bases and V by 2 bases; bases with no gene match: 5. Germline assignment: CDR1 MNHNY and CDR2 SVGAGI (reference sequence). CDR3 amino acids: CASSYGTSYGDTQYF. As DNA, the CDR3 is TGTGCCAGCAGTTACGGGACTAGCTATGGAGATACGCAGTATTTT.

This chain connects TRBV11-1 to TRBJ2-1; D unresolved. The CDR3 totals 13 residues. Per germline, CDR1 SGHAT and CDR2 FQDESV (reference sequence). Trimming left V 2 bases short and J 13 bases short, with 15 bases between. The CDR3 nucleotides are TGTGCCAGCAGCTTATCGGGTCTAGTGGATCAGTTCTTC. It specifies CASSLSGLVDQFF. The whole variable domain, remainder taken from reference TRBV11-1 and TRBJ2-1, is EAEVAQSPRYKITEKSQAVAFWCDPISGHATLYWYRQILGQGPELLVQFQDESVVDDSQLPKDRFSAERLKGVDSTLKIQPAELGDSAMYLCASSLSGLVDQFFGPGTRLTVL.

The chain employs TRBV5-4 and TRBJ2-4, with 14 bases that match TRBD2. This CDR3 has 18 residues. Germline CDR1 reads SGHNT; CDR2 reads YYREEE (reference sequence). Trimming at V came to 4 bases and at J to 6 bases, leaving 12 bases not matched to a gene. The CDR3 protein is CASSDRTSGGLRRNIQYF. CDR3 coding DNA: TGTGCCAGCAGCGACAGGACTAGCGGGGGGTTGAGGAGAAACATTCAGTACTTC. Looking up the rest from reference TRBV5-4 and TRBJ2-4 gives the full variable domain: ETGVTQSPTHLIKTRGQQVTLRCSSQSGHNTVSWYQQALGQGPQFIFQYYREEENGRGNFPPRFSGLQFPNYSSELNVNALELDDSALYLCASSDRTSGGLRRNIQYFGAGTRLSVL.

This chain uses TRBV5-3 with TRBJ1-1, with D hard to call. TRBV5-3 is treated as an ORF (open reading frame) with a function not yet certain. This CDR3 is built from 14 residues. The V gene lost 0 bases and the J gene lost 3 bases, with 9 bases spanning the gap. This chain's CDR3 is CARSLDRRDTEAFF. CDR3 nucleotides: TGTGCCAGAAGCTTGGACCGGAGGGACACTGAAGCTTTCTTT.

The chain has TRBV3-1 (or the pseudogene TRBV3-2) and TRBJ2-1; 9 nucleotides line up with TRBD2. The CDR3 contains 15 residues. CDR1 LGHDT and CDR2 YNNKEL come from the germline V gene (reference sequence). V gave up 4 bases and J gave up 7 bases; unmatched junction bases: 8. The CDR3 region is CASSRSAGGQNEQFF. The CDR3 bases are TGTGCCAGCAGCCGATCGGCGGGGGGGCAGAATGAGCAGTTCTTC.

In its sample, this clone was seen a few times. J is TRBJ2-7 and V is TRBV5-8; D is uncertain. Trimming left V 4 bases short and J 3 bases short, with 17 bases between. Germline CDR1 SGHTS, CDR2 YDEGEE. The CDR3 has 15 amino acids. The CDR3 DNA is TGTGCCAGCAGCCTAGATAGTCAAGGATTCTACGAGCAGTACGTC. Translated, it gives CASSLDSQGFYEQYV.

The J gene is TRBJ2-1, the V gene TRBV2; the match to TRBD2 covers 12 bases. Germline V gene sequence: CDR1 SNHLY, CDR2 FYNNEI. The CDR3 loop spans 16 amino acids. V trimming: 8 bases; J trimming: 2 bases; junction bases outside the gene matches: 7. The CDR3: CASPRTSGDPYNEQFF. In nucleotides, the CDR3 is TGTGCCAGCCCTAGGACTAGCGGGGATCCCTACAATGAGCAGTTCTTC. The whole variable domain, remainder taken from reference TRBV2 and TRBJ2-1, is EPEVTQTPSHQVTQMGQEVILRCVPISNHLYFYWYRQILGQKVEFLVSFYNNEISEKSEIFDDQFSVERPDGSNFTLKIRSTKLEDSAMYFCASPRTSGDPYNEQFFGPGTRLTVL.

The V call is TRBV12-1, the J call TRBJ2-7; the table's D call, TRBD2, has no DNA check behind it. TRBV12-1 is a known pseudogene. The CDR3 covers 15 residues. CDR3 region: CASPARLAGVYEQYF. CDR3 DNA sequence: TGTGCCAGCCCCGCGAGGCTAGCGGGGGTGTACGAGCAGTACTTC.

The CDR3 loop is CAWRRIEGNEQFF. In DNA form, the CDR3 reads TGTGCCTGGAGGAGGATCGAGGGCAATGAGCAGTTCTTC. The rearrangement links TRBV30 to TRBJ2-1; D is possibly TRBD2 (5 bases). From germline, CDR1 is GTSNPN and CDR2 SVGIG (reference sequence). Between the trimmed V and J ends, which lost 3 bases and 6 bases, there was a span of 12 bases. This CDR3 contains 13 residues.